Listed below are T cell receptor beta chains from one sample, sequenced in a study of blood T cells in healthy people across ages. TCRdb re-analysed the 5' RACE reads in MiXCR, keeping a single row per CDR3 protein. The sample has about 2 million distinct CDR3 sequences; about 50% are singletons. What was sequenced was blood. Source of these receptors: a woman aged 35 to 49 in good health. CDR3s include the opening cysteine and the closing phenylalanine or tryptophan. A D gene is named only where the DNA matches it firmly. Clone size is given for some rows only: seen once, a few or many times, or a class if the clone is expanded.

D gene: TRBD1
J gene: TRBJ2-5
V gene: TRBV27
clone size: .
CDR3 DNA: TGTGCCAGCAGTCTCACAGGGGTAGGGACCCAGTACTTC
CDR3 protein: CASSLTGVGTQYF

D gene: .
J gene: TRBJ2-6
V gene: TRBV6-6
clone size: .
CDR3 DNA: TGTGCCAGCAGTTACTCGGGCAGGGTCTTTGGGGCCAACGTCCTGACTTTC
CDR3 protein: CASSYSGRVFGANVLTF

D gene: .
J gene: TRBJ2-7
V gene: TRBV28
clone size: few
CDR3 DNA: TGTGCCAGCAGTCTCCACCAGGGCCGCGAGCAGTACTTC
CDR3 protein: CASSLHQGREQYF

D gene: TRBD1
J gene: TRBJ1-4
V gene: TRBV28
clone size: .
CDR3 DNA: TGTGCCAGCAGTTTTGACAGGGGCAGGATTGAAAAACTGTTTTTT
CDR3 protein: CASSFDRGRIEKLFF

D gene: .
J gene: TRBJ2-1
V gene: TRBV27
clone size: .
CDR3 DNA: TGTGCGGCTGGCAGGGGCCTACCCCATGAGCAGTTCTTC
CDR3 protein: CAAGRGLPHEQFF

D gene: .
J gene: TRBJ1-1
V gene: TRBV18
clone size: .
CDR3 DNA: TGTGCCGGCTCACCATCGTCAGGGAGCACTGAAGCTTTCTTT
CDR3 protein: CAGSPSSGSTEAFF

D gene: .
J gene: TRBJ2-5
V gene: TRBV18
clone size: few
CDR3 DNA: TGTGCCAGCTCACCACCGGACTATAACTGGGAGACCCAGTACTTC
CDR3 protein: CASSPPDYNWETQYF

D gene: TRBD2
J gene: TRBJ2-1
V gene: TRBV4-3
clone size: .
CDR3 DNA: TGCGCCAGCAGCCAAGACGGACTAGCGGGGGGGCGTGAGCAGTTCTTC
CDR3 protein: CASSQDGLAGGREQFF

D gene: TRBD1
J gene: TRBJ2-1
V gene: TRBV4-3
clone size: .
CDR3 DNA: TGCGCCAGCAGCCAAGATGGGACAGGGCTCAACAATGAGCAGTTCTTC
CDR3 protein: CASSQDGTGLNNEQFF

D gene: .
J gene: TRBJ1-1
V gene: TRBV7-9
clone size: .
CDR3 DNA: TGTGCCAGCAGCGGCGCCGGGGGGTCAGCTGAAGCTTTCTTT
CDR3 protein: CASSGAGGSAEAFF

D gene: TRBD1
J gene: TRBJ1-6
V gene: TRBV7-2
clone size: few
CDR3 DNA: TGTGCCGGGAGGACAGGAAAAAATTCACCCCTCCACTTT
CDR3 protein: CAGRTGKNSPLHF

D gene: TRBD2
J gene: TRBJ2-7
V gene: TRBV7-2
clone size: .
CDR3 DNA: TGTGCCAGCAGCTTATACGCTAGCGGGGGTAACGAGCAGTACTTC
CDR3 protein: CASSLYASGGNEQYF

D gene: TRBD1
J gene: TRBJ1-4
V gene: TRBV20-1
clone size: .
CDR3 DNA: TGCAGTGCTAGTAGGTCCCCAGGGGGAGAGGAAAAACTGTTTTTT
CDR3 protein: CSASRSPGGEEKLFF

D gene: TRBD2
J gene: TRBJ2-5
V gene: TRBV20-1
clone size: few
CDR3 DNA: TGCAGTGCTACCCGGGGGGGACGAGAGACCCAGTACTTC
CDR3 protein: CSATRGGRETQYF

D gene: TRBD1
J gene: TRBJ2-7
V gene: TRBV9
clone size: .
CDR3 DNA: TGTGCCAGCAGCTTTCGGACAGGGGGGACCTACGAGCAGTACTTC
CDR3 protein: CASSFRTGGTYEQYF

D gene: .
J gene: TRBJ2-1
V gene: TRBV6-6
clone size: many
CDR3 DNA: TGTGCCAGCAGTTACGAGCGCATCGAGCAGTTCTTC
CDR3 protein: CASSYERIEQFF

D gene: TRBD2
J gene: TRBJ2-5
V gene: TRBV7-2
clone size: .
CDR3 DNA: TGTGCCAGCAGCCGGGGGGGGCTCGAGGGGACCCAGTACTTC
CDR3 protein: CASSRGGLEGTQYF

D gene: .
J gene: TRBJ2-5
V gene: TRBV11-1
clone size: .
CDR3 DNA: TGTGCCAGCAGCTCCACACGCGGACTACTCCAAAGGGCCCAGTACTTC
CDR3 protein: CASSSTRGLLQRAQYF

D gene: TRBD1
J gene: TRBJ2-1
V gene: TRBV4-3
clone size: few
CDR3 DNA: TGCGCCAGCAGCCAGCCCAGGGGGCTAGAGGCCAATGAGCAGTTCTTC
CDR3 protein: CASSQPRGLEANEQFF

D gene: TRBD2
J gene: TRBJ2-7
V gene: TRBV6-2/TRBV6-3
clone size: .
CDR3 DNA: TGTGCCAGCATTAAACACCCCTCGACGAGACTAGCGGCCAAATACAATGAGCAGTACTTC
CDR3 protein: CASIKHPSTRLAAKYNEQYF

D gene: .
J gene: TRBJ2-1
V gene: TRBV7-2
clone size: .
CDR3 DNA: TGTGCCAGCAGCTTAGCTTTACAGGGAGGGTGGACCTACAATGAGCAGTTCTTC
CDR3 protein: CASSLALQGGWTYNEQFF

D gene: .
J gene: TRBJ2-1
V gene: TRBV24-1
clone size: few
CDR3 DNA: TGTGCCACCAGTGCTCACCCCTCCTACAATGAGCAGTTCTTC
CDR3 protein: CATSAHPSYNEQFF

D gene: TRBD1
J gene: TRBJ1-2
V gene: TRBV27
clone size: .
CDR3 DNA: TGTGCCAGCAGTTCCGACCTGACAGGGTCAATCTATGGCTACACCTTC
CDR3 protein: CASSSDLTGSIYGYTF

D gene: .
J gene: TRBJ1-2
V gene: TRBV20-1
clone size: few
CDR3 DNA: TGCAGTGCTAGAACGACAGCCTCTGCCTATGGCTACACCTTC
CDR3 protein: CSARTTASAYGYTF

D gene: .
J gene: TRBJ2-5
V gene: TRBV20-1
clone size: .
CDR3 DNA: TGCAGTGCTCCGTCTAGCACCCAAGAGACCCAGTACTTC
CDR3 protein: CSAPSSTQETQYF

D gene: TRBD1
J gene: TRBJ1-6
V gene: TRBV11-2
clone size: .
CDR3 DNA: TGTGCCAGCAGCTTTCCTCGACAGGGGACTAGGAATTCACCCCTCCACTTT
CDR3 protein: CASSFPRQGTRNSPLHF

D gene: .
J gene: TRBJ2-5
V gene: TRBV4-3
clone size: .
CDR3 DNA: TGCGCCAGCAGCCAAGGTGCGCAGGGAAAGACCCAGTACTTC
CDR3 protein: CASSQGAQGKTQYF

D gene: .
J gene: TRBJ1-5
V gene: TRBV4-2
clone size: .
CDR3 DNA: TGTGCCAGCAGCCAAGATTCTAGGACAGAGGGACACGGGAATCAGCCCCAGCATTTT
CDR3 protein: CASSQDSRTEGHGNQPQHF

D gene: TRBD1
J gene: TRBJ1-2
V gene: TRBV12-3/TRBV12-4
clone size: .
CDR3 DNA: TGTGCCAGCAGTGCCTGGACAGGGAACTATGGCTACACCTTC
CDR3 protein: CASSAWTGNYGYTF

D gene: .
J gene: TRBJ2-5
V gene: TRBV5-1
clone size: .
CDR3 DNA: TGCGCCACCGGGTCGGGGGGCTCGGAGACCCAGTACTTC
CDR3 protein: CATGSGGSETQYF

D gene: TRBD1
J gene: TRBJ1-4
V gene: TRBV12-3/TRBV12-4
clone size: .
CDR3 DNA: TGTGCCAGCAGCCACTCGCGCCCGGGACAGGGGATTCAGAATGAAAAACTGTTTTTT
CDR3 protein: CASSHSRPGQGIQNEKLFF

D gene: TRBD1
J gene: TRBJ2-3
V gene: TRBV4-1
clone size: .
CDR3 DNA: TGCGCCAGCAGCCAATTATACGGGACAGGGAGGACAGATACGCAGTATTTT
CDR3 protein: CASSQLYGTGRTDTQYF

D gene: TRBD2
J gene: TRBJ2-5
V gene: TRBV10-3
clone size: .
CDR3 DNA: TGTGCCGTCAGTGAGCGGGGGGCAGGGAGCCAAGAGACCCAGTACTTC
CDR3 protein: CAVSERGAGSQETQYF

D gene: .
J gene: TRBJ1-5
V gene: TRBV20-1
clone size: .
CDR3 DNA: TGCAGTGCTATCGTTGGGAATCAGCCCCAGCATTTT
CDR3 protein: CSAIVGNQPQHF

D gene: TRBD2
J gene: TRBJ2-1
V gene: TRBV7-2
clone size: few
CDR3 DNA: TGTGCCAGCAGCTTAGCACGCAGCGGGGGGTCCAATGAGCAGTTCTTC
CDR3 protein: CASSLARSGGSNEQFF

D gene: .
J gene: TRBJ2-3
V gene: TRBV6-1
clone size: few
CDR3 DNA: TGCGCCAGCGCAGGACCCTCTAGCACAGATACGCAGTATTTT
CDR3 protein: CASAGPSSTDTQYF

D gene: TRBD2
J gene: TRBJ2-1
V gene: TRBV7-2
clone size: .
CDR3 DNA: TGTGCCAGCAGCTTTCCTAGCGGGGGGAAGGATGAGCAGTTCTTC
CDR3 protein: CASSFPSGGKDEQFF

D gene: .
J gene: TRBJ2-5
V gene: TRBV11-1
clone size: .
CDR3 DNA: TGTGCCACCAGAAGGGACAACGGGTTTGAGGGGACCCAGTACTTC
CDR3 protein: CATRRDNGFEGTQYF

D gene: TRBD1
J gene: TRBJ1-5
V gene: TRBV27
clone size: .
CDR3 DNA: TGTGCCAGCAGTGACAGGGATCGCGGCAATCAGCCCCAGCATTTT
CDR3 protein: CASSDRDRGNQPQHF

D gene: .
J gene: TRBJ1-5
V gene: TRBV27
clone size: .
CDR3 DNA: TGTGCCAGCAGTTTATCGGTAGACGGTGGGACGCCCCAGCATTTT
CDR3 protein: CASSLSVDGGTPQHF

D gene: TRBD1
J gene: TRBJ2-1
V gene: TRBV12-5
clone size: .
CDR3 DNA: TGTGCTAGTGGCATGCCGGGACAGAGCAATGAGCAGTTCTTC
CDR3 protein: CASGMPGQSNEQFF

D gene: TRBD2
J gene: TRBJ2-7
V gene: TRBV7-2
clone size: .
CDR3 DNA: TGTGCCAGCAGCTTATCTAGCGGGGGAGAGGGTGAGCAGTACTTC
CDR3 protein: CASSLSSGGEGEQYF